Listed below are T cell receptor beta chains from one sample, sequenced in a study of shared clonotypes between healthy human individuals. The table came from immunoSEQ multiplex PCR; TCRdb's copy has only in-frame clones and leaves some out. The sample lists over a million clones, around 98% occurring once. The sample comprised naive CD4+ T cells sorted from blood. The receptors were gathered from a man aged 25 to 45 in good health. CDR3s include the opening cysteine and the closing phenylalanine or tryptophan.

v_gene	j_gene	CDR3aa
TRBV5-6	TRBJ2-7	CASSSFGQPGPYEQYF
TRBV5-1	TRBJ2-1	CASSLGLAYNEQFF
TRBV11-2	TRBJ2-1	CASSEGTSAYNEQFF
TRBV7-2	TRBJ1-5	CASSLGSGQLRPQHF
TRBV5-8	TRBJ1-1	CASSLVWGLNTEAFF
TRBV9	TRBJ2-1	CASSVEGTYNEQFF
TRBV27	TRBJ2-7	CASSFLARTYEQYF
TRBV28	TRBJ2-1	CASRWSLSYNEQFF
TRBV10-1	TRBJ1-1	CASSDRLNTEAFF
TRBV5-1	TRBJ2-1	CASSLAISGGNEQFF
TRBV4-3	TRBJ1-2	CASSQDGYYGYTF
TRBV7-2	TRBJ2-7	CASSLGGVRAPYEQYF
TRBV2	TRBJ2-1	CASRTVRLAANNEQFF
TRBV7-2	TRBJ2-1	CASSTRAGNEQFF
TRBV5-4	TRBJ1-1	CASSSDITNTEAFF
TRBV25-1	TRBJ2-1	CASSVRKQVHYNEQFF
TRBV7-8	TRBJ2-7	CASSLVIRAEGAEEQYF
TRBV20-1	TRBJ2-7	CSARKAGEQYF
TRBV7-2	TRBJ2-1	CASLAGVVTYNEQFF
TRBV18	TRBJ1-3	CASSPDYGSGNTIYF
TRBV18	TRBJ2-1	CASSPIDTGEQFF
TRBV29-1	TRBJ2-1	CSVGASGVNEQFF
TRBV6-5	TRBJ2-7	CASSYAGAREQYF
TRBV29-1	TRBJ2-3	CSVVGLYTDTQYF
TRBV18	TRBJ2-7	CASSPSAWGISYEQYF
TRBV25-1	TRBJ2-7	CASSPGTGWQYF
TRBV5-1	TRBJ2-7	CASSPVGAGGIYEQYF
TRBV28	TRBJ2-7	CASSFSSGSLGEQYF
TRBV9	TRBJ2-3	CASSAAGGVSTDTQYF
TRBV18	TRBJ2-7	CASSPVVDEQYF
TRBV5-8	TRBJ2-1	CASSSRGGNEQFF
TRBV27	TRBJ2-4	CASSFQTGRIQYF
TRBV25-1	TRBJ2-1	CASSPRGGVGYSEQFF
TRBV6-1	TRBJ1-1	CASSVKGTVMNTEAFF
TRBV29-1	TRBJ2-3	CSVTGTVRTDTQYF
TRBV27	TRBJ1-5	CASKAWADNQPQHF
TRBV7-2	TRBJ2-2	CASSLAGGYTGELFF
TRBV25-1	TRBJ1-2	CASSELSPAGGYTF
TRBV19	TRBJ2-2	CASDTGAGTGELFF
TRBV5-4	TRBJ2-1	CASSLSGASYNEQFF
TRBV11-2	TRBJ2-2	CASSRGTRGTGELFF
TRBV21-1	TRBJ2-7	CASSTASRDRVPTYEQYF
TRBV10-3	TRBJ2-1	CAISGESEASGYYNEQFF
TRBV7-9	TRBJ2-1	CASSQTGGEQFF
TRBV27	TRBJ2-5	CASSLFSVQGGGETQYF
TRBV27	TRBJ2-7	CASSYQGNGNSEQYF
TRBV5-4	TRBJ1-3	CASSPGTVGNTIYF
TRBV7-9	TRBJ2-3	CASSFRAADTQYF
TRBV29-1	TRBJ2-7	CSIKARTYEQYF
TRBV4-1	TRBJ2-7	CASSRSGDGSEQYF
TRBV11-2	TRBJ2-1	CASSFREHEQFF
TRBV6-6	TRBJ1-5	CASSYHGQPQHF
TRBV28	TRBJ1-1	CASREEGRLPNKAFF
TRBV9	TRBJ2-1	CASSVDPSGNYNEQFF